These T cell receptor beta chains were read from a single sample in a study of blood T cell repertoires in COVID-19. Using immunoSEQ multiplex PCR, the repertoire was profiled, and TCRdb retains in-frame clones only, with some absent. Of around 260,000 clones listed, around nine tenths were seen once; the top ten hold 0.9% to 1.2%. The material sequenced was PBMCs or T cells enriched from blood (not recorded which). The source is a woman aged 25 to 45 who had recovered from COVID-19. Each CDR3 is given with its conserved first and last residue. D genes are given only for firm matches. Size tells how often a clone was seen (once, few, many) or the class of an expanded clone, and some rows leave it out.

TRBV5-4	.	.	TRBJ2-3	CASRYPDSAVGDTQYF	TGTGCCAGCAGGTACCCGGACTCCGCGGTGGGAGATACGCAGTATTTT
TRBV7-3	.	TRBD2	TRBJ2-1	CASSFMAGGFDEQFF	TGTGCCAGCAGTTTTATGGCGGGAGGGTTCGATGAGCAGTTCTTC
TRBV19	.	TRBD1	TRBJ2-5	CASSPRQGRQETQYF	TGTGCCAGTAGTCCTAGACAGGGGAGGCAAGAGACCCAGTACTTC
TRBV5-1	.	.	TRBJ1-1	CASSLGIQGLDTEAFF	TGCGCCAGCAGCTTGGGTATACAGGGATTGGACACTGAAGCTTTCTTT
TRBV7-2	.	.	TRBJ1-1	CASSSSLYTEAFF	TGTGCCAGCAGCTCCAGTCTTTATACTGAAGCTTTCTTT
TRBV2	.	TRBD2	TRBJ2-7	CASSVLAYEQYF	TGTGCCAGCAGTGTACTAGCGTACGAGCAGTACTTC
TRBV18	.	.	TRBJ1-3	CASSPEVGRSSGNTIYF	TGTGCCAGCTCACCGGAGGTTGGCCGTAGCTCTGGAAACACCATATATTTT
TRBV28	once	TRBD2	TRBJ2-1	CACQRDSYNEQFF	TGTGCCTGCCAGCGGGACTCCTACAATGAGCAGTTCTTC
TRBV2	.	.	TRBJ1-5	CASTLGTEGRPQHF	TGTGCCAGCACCCTTGGGACGGAGGGAAGGCCCCAGCATTTT
TRBV28	.	.	TRBJ1-2	CASSSMDSYGYTF	TGTGCCAGCAGTTCGATGGACAGCTATGGCTACACCTTC
TRBV25-1	.	.	TRBJ1-5	CASSETSGAPNQPQHF	TGTGCCAGCAGTGAAACGTCAGGGGCGCCGAATCAGCCCCAGCATTTT
TRBV5-4	.	TRBD2	TRBJ2-7	CASTQGGREDYEQYF	TGTGCCAGCACCCAAGGGGGGCGGGAGGACTACGAGCAGTACTTC
TRBV4-3	.	TRBD1	TRBJ1-5	CASSQDLGQGANQPQHF	TGCGCCAGCAGCCAAGATTTGGGACAGGGGGCCAATCAGCCCCAGCATTTT
TRBV7-9	.	TRBD1	TRBJ1-1	CASTKGALRGLSFF	TGTGCCAGCACCAAGGGGGCACTAAGGGGGTTGTCTTTCTTT
TRBV7-2	.	TRBD2	TRBJ2-5	CASSLGLAGVRETQYF	TGTGCCAGCAGCTTAGGACTAGCGGGAGTTCGGGAGACCCAGTACTTC
TRBV29-1	.	TRBD2	TRBJ2-5	CSDLGGSSGVEETQYF	TGCAGCGACTTGGGTGGCTCGAGCGGGGTGGAAGAGACCCAGTACTTC
TRBV4-3	.	.	TRBJ1-2	CASSQRAGYGYTF	TGCGCCAGCAGCCAACGGGCAGGGTATGGCTACACCTTC
TRBV28	.	.	TRBJ1-2	CASTPDRTYGYTF	TGTGCCAGCACCCCGGACAGAACCTATGGCTACACCTTC
TRBV6-5	.	.	TRBJ1-4	CASTLTGAGKLFF	TGTGCCAGCACTCTCACTGGGGCAGGAAAACTGTTTTTT
TRBV19	.	.	TRBJ1-2	CASRRVQSGYGYTF	TGTGCCAGTAGGAGGGTCCAGAGTGGCTATGGCTACACCTTC
TRBV5-4	.	TRBD2	TRBJ2-5	CASSWGTGLAQETQYF	TGTGCCAGCAGCTGGGGCACAGGACTAGCCCAAGAGACCCAGTACTTC
TRBV5-1	few	TRBD2	TRBJ2-1	CASSLSAGGWGEQFF	TGCGCCAGCAGCTTGTCGGCGGGAGGCTGGGGTGAGCAGTTCTTC
TRBV10-1	.	TRBD2	TRBJ2-7	CASSESSSGHYEQYF	TGCGCCAGCAGTGAGTCGTCTAGCGGGCACTACGAGCAGTACTTC
TRBV6-2/TRBV6-3	.	.	TRBJ1-1	CASGRPGAEAFF	TGTGCCAGCGGCCGACCGGGGGCTGAAGCTTTCTTT
TRBV28	.	.	TRBJ2-7	CASITGGGPSSYEQYF	TGTGCCAGCATAACCGGGGGAGGCCCGAGCTCCTACGAGCAGTACTTC
TRBV5-1	.	.	TRBJ1-1	CASSRTVNTEAFF	TGCGCCAGCAGTCGGACTGTGAACACTGAAGCTTTCTTT
TRBV19	.	TRBD1	TRBJ1-2	CASRDRNTYGYTF	TGTGCCAGCCGGGACAGGAATACTTATGGCTACACCTTC
TRBV7-3	once	TRBD2	TRBJ2-5	CASSPGLAGTETQYF	TGTGCCAGCAGCCCGGGACTAGCGGGAACGGAGACCCAGTACTTC
TRBV5-4	.	TRBD2	TRBJ2-5	CASSLGLAGGLKETQYF	TGTGCCAGCAGCTTGGGACTAGCGGGAGGGCTTAAAGAGACCCAGTACTTC
TRBV19	once	.	TRBJ2-5	CASSIGGGGETQYF	TGTGCCAGTAGTATAGGAGGCGGCGGGGAGACCCAGTACTTC
TRBV7-9	once	TRBD1	TRBJ1-5	CASSLAGGTGQPQHF	TGTGCCAGCAGCTTAGCAGGGGGCACGGGACAGCCCCAGCATTTT
TRBV21-1	.	.	TRBJ2-1	CASRHEPGQGIFEQFF	TGTGCCAGCAGACACGAACCGGGACAGGGAATATTTGAGCAGTTCTTC
TRBV3-1/TRBV3-2	few	TRBD2	TRBJ2-1	CASSQDSLAGGEQFF	TGTGCCAGCAGCCAAGATAGCCTAGCGGGAGGTGAGCAGTTCTTC
TRBV6-2/TRBV6-3	once	.	TRBJ2-5	CASSPLQGSPQETQYF	TGTGCCAGCAGCCCTCTCCAGGGGTCCCCGCAAGAGACCCAGTACTTC
TRBV29-1	.	.	TRBJ2-3	CSVAVGGAPDTQYF	TGCAGCGTTGCAGTCGGAGGGGCTCCAGATACGCAGTATTTT
TRBV7-2	.	TRBD1	TRBJ1-1	CASSPNRGQGEAFF	TGTGCCAGCAGCCCTAACAGGGGTCAAGGTGAAGCTTTCTTT
TRBV7-9	.	TRBD1	TRBJ1-6	CASSMKGQESSYNSPLHF	TGTGCCAGCAGCATGAAAGGACAGGAAAGCTCCTATAATTCACCCCTCCACTTT
TRBV11-2	.	.	TRBJ2-5	CASSLVQIYQETQYF	TGTGCCAGCAGCTTAGTACAGATTTACCAAGAGACCCAGTACTTC
TRBV7-9	few	TRBD1	TRBJ1-2	CASSSLRGQGNYGYTF	TGTGCCAGCAGCTCCCTACGGGGACAGGGTAACTATGGCTACACCTTC
TRBV28	.	.	TRBJ1-2	CASSPGDYGYTF	TGTGCCAGCAGTCCGGGAGACTATGGCTACACCTTC
TRBV6-5	.	TRBD1	TRBJ1-4	CASSYTTGVDEKLFF	TGTGCCAGCAGTTACACAACAGGGGTCGATGAAAAACTGTTTTTT
TRBV7-2	.	TRBD2	TRBJ2-7	CASSLLAGGSPSYEQYF	TGTGCCAGCAGCTTATTAGCGGGAGGGAGCCCATCCTACGAGCAGTACTTC
TRBV19	once	.	TRBJ1-1	CASSIRGNTEAFF	TGTGCCAGTAGTATAAGGGGAAACACTGAAGCTTTCTTT
TRBV6-5	few	TRBD1	TRBJ1-1	CASRLGQGRNTEAFF	TGTGCCAGCAGACTCGGACAGGGTAGAAACACTGAAGCTTTCTTT
TRBV5-4	.	TRBD2	TRBJ2-7	CASSQASGTLYEQYF	TGTGCCAGCAGCCAAGCAAGCGGGACCCTCTACGAGCAGTACTTC
TRBV28	.	TRBD1	TRBJ2-1	CASSLRDSYNEQFF	TGTGCCAGCAGTTTACGGGACAGCTACAATGAGCAGTTCTTC
TRBV6-4	.	TRBD2	TRBJ2-2	CARRAGKDTGELFF	TGTGCCAGGAGAGCGGGAAAGGACACCGGGGAGCTGTTTTTT
TRBV19	.	TRBD1	TRBJ2-1	CASSSTGALGGEQFF	TGTGCCAGTAGTTCGACAGGGGCCCTAGGGGGGGAGCAGTTCTTC
TRBV18	.	TRBD2	TRBJ2-1	CASSSSGNSYNEQFF	TGTGCCAGCTCATCTAGCGGGAACTCCTACAATGAGCAGTTCTTC
TRBV7-2	.	TRBD2	TRBJ2-7	CASSPRTSGRGYEQYF	TGTGCCAGCAGCCCAAGGACTAGCGGGAGGGGGTACGAGCAGTACTTC
TRBV7-9	.	TRBD1	TRBJ1-2	CASSLSRDRGDYGYTF	TGTGCCAGCAGCCTCTCCCGGGACAGGGGTGACTATGGCTACACCTTC
TRBV28	.	TRBD1	TRBJ2-7	CASVTGGQIRYEQYF	TGTGCCAGTGTAACAGGGGGCCAGATACGCTACGAGCAGTACTTC
TRBV5-5	.	TRBD1	TRBJ1-6	CASSLSDRESSPLHF	TGTGCCAGCAGCTTGTCGGACAGGGAAAGCTCACCCCTCCACTTT
TRBV6-5	.	.	TRBJ2-1	CASSYSRGTYNEQFF	TGTGCCAGCAGTTACTCTCGCGGAACTTACAATGAGCAGTTCTTC
TRBV9	.	TRBD1	TRBJ2-7	CASSTSSGTGRHEQYF	TGTGCCAGCAGCACTTCCTCCGGGACAGGGAGGCACGAGCAGTACTTC
TRBV6-5	.	.	TRBJ1-6	CASSYNSIPGNSPLHF	TGTGCCAGCAGTTACAACTCGATCCCGGGGAATTCACCCCTCCACTTT
TRBV28	.	.	TRBJ2-1	CASSLGALAGTYEQFF	TGTGCCAGCAGCCTAGGTGCTTTGGCGGGAACCTATGAGCAGTTCTTC